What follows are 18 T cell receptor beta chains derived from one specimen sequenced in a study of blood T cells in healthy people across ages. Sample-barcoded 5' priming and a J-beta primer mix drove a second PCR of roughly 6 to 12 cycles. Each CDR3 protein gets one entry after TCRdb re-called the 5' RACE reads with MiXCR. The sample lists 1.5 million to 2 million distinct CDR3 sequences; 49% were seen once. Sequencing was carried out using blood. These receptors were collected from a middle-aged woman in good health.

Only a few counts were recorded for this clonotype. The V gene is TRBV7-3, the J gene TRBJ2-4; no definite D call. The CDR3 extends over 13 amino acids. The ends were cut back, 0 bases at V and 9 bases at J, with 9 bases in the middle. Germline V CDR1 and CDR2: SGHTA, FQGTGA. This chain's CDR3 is CASSLTVGSIQYF. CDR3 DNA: TGTGCCAGCAGCTTAACTGTAGGTAGCATTCAGTACTTC.

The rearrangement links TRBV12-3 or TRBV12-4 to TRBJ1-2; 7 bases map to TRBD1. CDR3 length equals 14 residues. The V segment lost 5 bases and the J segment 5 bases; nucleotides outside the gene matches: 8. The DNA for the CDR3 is TGTGCCAGCAGTCTCACTTTACAGGGGTATGGCTACACCTTC. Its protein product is CASSLTLQGYGYTF.

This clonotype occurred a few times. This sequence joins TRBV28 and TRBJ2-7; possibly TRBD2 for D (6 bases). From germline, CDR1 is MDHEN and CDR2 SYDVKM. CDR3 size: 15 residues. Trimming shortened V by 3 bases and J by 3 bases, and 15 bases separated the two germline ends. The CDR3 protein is CASSFGDSGFYEQYF. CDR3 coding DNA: TGTGCCAGCAGTTTCGGGGACTCAGGATTCTACGAGCAGTACTTC. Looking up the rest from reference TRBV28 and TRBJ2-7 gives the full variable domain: DVKVTQSSRYLVKRTGEKVFLECVQDMDHENMFWYRQDPGLGLRLIYFSYDVKMKEKGDIPEGYSVSREKKERFSLILESASTNQTSMYLCASSFGDSGFYEQYFGPGTRLTVT.

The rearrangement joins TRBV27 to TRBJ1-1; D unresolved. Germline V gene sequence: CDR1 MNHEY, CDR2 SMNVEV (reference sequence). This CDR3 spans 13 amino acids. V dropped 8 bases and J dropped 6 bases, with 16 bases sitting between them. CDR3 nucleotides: TGTGCCAGCCTCAATCATGTCTTGGCTGAAGCTTTCTTT. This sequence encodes CASLNHVLAEAFF.

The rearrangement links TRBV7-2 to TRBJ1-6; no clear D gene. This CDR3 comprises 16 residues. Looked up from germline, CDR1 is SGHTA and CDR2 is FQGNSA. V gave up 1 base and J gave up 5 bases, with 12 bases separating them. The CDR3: CASSLVVAVNNSPLHF. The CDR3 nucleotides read TGTGCCAGCAGCTTAGTGGTTGCGGTTAATAATTCACCCCTCCACTTT. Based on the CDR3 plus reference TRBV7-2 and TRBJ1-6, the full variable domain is GAGVSQSPSNKVTEKGKDVELRCDPISGHTALYWYRQSLGQGLEFLIYFQGNSAPDKSGLPSDRFSAERTGGSVSTLTIQRTQQEDSAVYLCASSLVVAVNNSPLHFGNGTRLTVT.

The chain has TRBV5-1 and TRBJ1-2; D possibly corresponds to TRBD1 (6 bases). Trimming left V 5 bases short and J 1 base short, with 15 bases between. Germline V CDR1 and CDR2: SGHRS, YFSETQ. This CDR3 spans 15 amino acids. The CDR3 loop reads CASRLETGFNYGYTF. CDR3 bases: TGCGCCAGCAGACTAGAGACAGGCTTTAACTATGGCTACACCTTC. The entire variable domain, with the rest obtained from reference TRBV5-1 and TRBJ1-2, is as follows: KAGVTQTPRYLIKTRGQQVTLSCSPISGHRSVSWYQQTPGQGLQFLFEYFSETQRNKGNFPGRFSGRQFSNSRSEMNVSTLELGDSALYLCASRLETGFNYGYTFGSGTRLTVV.

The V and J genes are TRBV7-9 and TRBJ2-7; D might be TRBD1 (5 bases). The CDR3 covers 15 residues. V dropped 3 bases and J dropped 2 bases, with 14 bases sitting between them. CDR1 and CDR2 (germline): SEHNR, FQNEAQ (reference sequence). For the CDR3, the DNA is TGTGCCAGCAGCTTCGTACAGGCCCAGGCCTACGAGCAGTACTTC. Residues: CASSFVQAQAYEQYF.

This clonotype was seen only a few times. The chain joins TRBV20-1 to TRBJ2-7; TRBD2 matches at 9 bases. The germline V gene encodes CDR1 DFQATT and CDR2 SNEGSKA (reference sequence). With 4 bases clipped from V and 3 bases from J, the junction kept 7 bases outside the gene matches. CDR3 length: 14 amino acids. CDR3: CSATGTSTDYEQYF. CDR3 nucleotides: TGCAGTGCTACGGGGACTAGCACGGACTACGAGCAGTACTTC.

CDR3 loop: CASRPGVFPMDEQYF. CDR3 nucleotides: TGTGCCAGCAGACCAGGGGTGTTCCCAATGGATGAGCAGTACTTC. V is TRBV6-1 and J is TRBJ2-5, with TRBD1 as a possible D gene (6 bases). Germline V gives CDR1 MNHNS, CDR2 SASEGT. V was pared by 6 bases and J by 11 bases, with 25 bases between. The CDR3 has 15 residues.

Here the CDR3 DNA reads TGTGCCAGCAGTGAAAGTAGGGGGTCCGGCGAGACCCAGTACTTC. This sequence encodes CASSESRGSGETQYF. The V gene is TRBV6-1, the J gene TRBJ2-5, with D perhaps TRBD1 (6 bases). This CDR3 spans 15 amino acids. CDR1 is MNHNS and CDR2 is SASEGT in the germline V gene. V was pared by 2 bases and J by 5 bases, with 15 bases between.

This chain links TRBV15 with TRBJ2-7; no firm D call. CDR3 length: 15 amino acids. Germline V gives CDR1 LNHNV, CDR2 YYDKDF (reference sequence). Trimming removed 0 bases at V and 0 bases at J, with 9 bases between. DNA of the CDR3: TGTGCCACCAGCAGAGATCTACGGAGCTCCTACGAGCAGTACTTC. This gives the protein CATSRDLRSSYEQYF.

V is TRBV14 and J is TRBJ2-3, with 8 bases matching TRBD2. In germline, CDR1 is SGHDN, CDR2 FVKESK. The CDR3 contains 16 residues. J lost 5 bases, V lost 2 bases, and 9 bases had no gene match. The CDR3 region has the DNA TGTGCCAGCAGCCAAACCGTCGTCGGGGGGGGAGATACGCAGTATTTT. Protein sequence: CASSQTVVGGGDTQYF.

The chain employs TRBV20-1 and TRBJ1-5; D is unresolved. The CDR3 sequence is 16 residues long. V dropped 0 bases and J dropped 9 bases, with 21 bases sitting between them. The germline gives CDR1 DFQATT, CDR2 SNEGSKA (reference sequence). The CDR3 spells CSARDRVERAQAPQHF. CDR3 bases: TGCAGTGCTAGAGATCGGGTGGAGAGGGCCCAGGCGCCCCAGCATTTT.

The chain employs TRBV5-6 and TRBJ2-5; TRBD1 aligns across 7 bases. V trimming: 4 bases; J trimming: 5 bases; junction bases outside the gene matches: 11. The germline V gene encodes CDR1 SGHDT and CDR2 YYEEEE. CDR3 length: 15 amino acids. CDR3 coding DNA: TGTGCCAGCAGCCGAAGGACAGGAGGATCGGAGACCCAGTACTTC. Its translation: CASSRRTGGSETQYF.

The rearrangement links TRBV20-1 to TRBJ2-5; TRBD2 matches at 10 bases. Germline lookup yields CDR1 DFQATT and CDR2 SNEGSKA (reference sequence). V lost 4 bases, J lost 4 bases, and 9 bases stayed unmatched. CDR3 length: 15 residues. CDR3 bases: TGCAGTGCTAATGGCGTCGAGCGGGGGGGAGAGACCCAGTACTTC. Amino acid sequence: CSANGVERGGETQYF.

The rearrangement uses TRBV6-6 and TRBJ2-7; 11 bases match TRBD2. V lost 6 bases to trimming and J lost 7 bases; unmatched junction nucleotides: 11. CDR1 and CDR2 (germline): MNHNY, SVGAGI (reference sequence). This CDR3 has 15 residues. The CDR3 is CASSSTSGTYNEQYF. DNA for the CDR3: TGTGCCAGCAGCTCGACTAGCGGGACCTACAATGAGCAGTACTTC.

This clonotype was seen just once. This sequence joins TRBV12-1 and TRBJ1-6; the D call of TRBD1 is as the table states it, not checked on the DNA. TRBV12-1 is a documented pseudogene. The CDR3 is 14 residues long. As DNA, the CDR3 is TGTGCCAGCATCTCCGGGACAGGGGATTCACCCCTCCACTTT. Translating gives CASISGTGDSPLHF.

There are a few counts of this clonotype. Here the CDR3 reads CASSQEPVTDTQYF. The CDR3 DNA reads as TGTGCCAGCAGCCAAGAACCGGTAACCGATACGCAGTATTTT. The chain carries TRBV3-1 and TRBJ2-3; D remains ambiguous. Per the germline V gene, CDR1 is LGHDT and CDR2 is YNNKEL (reference sequence). The CDR3 length is 14 residues. Trimming pared 0 bases from V and 6 bases from J, leaving 10 bases between.